This T cell receptor (beta chain) appears in the sequencing data of a study of regulatory T cells in long-lasting Graves disease. Study overall: Persistent Graves' disease required over 5 years of antithyroid drugs and positive TSH receptor antibodies.

Trimming took 7 bases from V and 5 from J, leaving 18 bases between them. The germline gives CDR1 GTSNPN, CDR2 SVGIG (reference sequence). The CDR3 has 13 amino acids. Arm-PCR of CDR3 regions and iRepertoire HTBI primers were used to build TCR beta libraries. TCRdb recomputed calls from the multiplex PCR reads with MiXCR, one row per CDR3 protein. Seen here are about 340,000 distinct CDR3 sequences, 20% observed once, and the top ten hold over 25%. This clonotype was recorded at least ten times. Time point noted: persistent/refractory GD, antithyroid drugs over 5 years with positive TRAb. Generation of the TCR library employed RNA extracted from PBMCs.

The receptor comes from a female donor with Graves disease. The chain couples TRBV30 to TRBJ2-7; D may match TRBD1 or TRBD2 (5 bases each). The sample consisted of peripheral blood mononuclear cells (PBMCs), taken when the disease was refractory, from a patient treated with antithyroid drugs. CDR3 residues: CASHMGVGDEQYF. The CDR3 DNA sequence: TGTGCCTCCCACATGGGGGTAGGAGACGAGCAGTACTTC.